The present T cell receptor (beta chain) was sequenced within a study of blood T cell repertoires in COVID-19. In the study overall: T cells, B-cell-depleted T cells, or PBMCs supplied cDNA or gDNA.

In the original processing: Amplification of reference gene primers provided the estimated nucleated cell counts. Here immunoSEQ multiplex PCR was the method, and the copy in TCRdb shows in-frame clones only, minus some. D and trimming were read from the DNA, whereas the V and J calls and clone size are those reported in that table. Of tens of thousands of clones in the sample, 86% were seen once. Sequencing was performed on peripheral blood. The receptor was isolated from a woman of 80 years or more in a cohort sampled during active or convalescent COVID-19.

The chain's CDR3 is CASTLDRSGSPLHF. CDR3 bases: TGCGCCAGCACCCTCGACAGGAGTGGTTCACCCCTCCACTTT. The chain links TRBV5-1 to TRBJ1-6, with D possibly matching TRBD1 (6 bases). The CDR3 consists of 14 residues. Looked up from germline, CDR1 is SGHRS and CDR2 is YFSETQ. V gave up 6 bases and J gave up 9 bases, with 16 bases separating them.